Listed here are 32 T cell receptor beta chains from one sample, sequenced in a study of blood T cells in healthy people across ages. Next came a second PCR, run for about 7 to 12 cycles, which used a sample-barcoded 5' primer along with a J-beta primer mix. TCRdb redid the calling of the 5' RACE reads with MiXCR, one entry per CDR3 protein. Found here are around 1,700,000 distinct CDR3 sequences, about 28% of them singletons; the top ten hold over 7%. Sequencing was carried out using blood. The receptors here all came from a woman in her twenties or thirties in good health.

The chain combines TRBV30 with TRBJ2-7; 10 nucleotides line up with TRBD1. The CDR3 totals 15 residues. CDR1 is GTSNPN and CDR2 is SVGIG in the germline V gene (reference sequence). With 4 bases clipped from V and 4 bases from J, the junction kept 10 bases outside the gene matches. The CDR3 loop is CAWNPGQGRWYEQYF. CDR3 nucleotide sequence: TGTGCCTGGAATCCGGGACAGGGGAGGTGGTACGAGCAGTACTTC.

This clonotype was found a few times. CDR3 bases: TGTGCCAGCCCCAAGGAGGGGGCGGACCCTCCAAATGAATACACCGGGGAGCTGTTTTTT. Residues: CASPKEGADPPNEYTGELFF. J is TRBJ2-2 and V is TRBV7-9; a weak D match, TRBD1 (7 bases). V was shortened by 8 bases and J by 3 bases, with 31 bases between the two germline ends. The CDR3 sequence is 20 residues long. Germline CDR1 reads SEHNR; CDR2 reads FQNEAQ (reference sequence).

Ten or more counts support this clonotype. The chain employs TRBV6-4 and TRBJ2-7; a possible D gene is TRBD2 (5 bases). The V end lost 0 bases, the J end lost 5 bases, and 17 bases lay between the germline ends. Germline CDR1 is MRHNA and CDR2 is SNTAGT. The CDR3 has 16 residues. As DNA, the CDR3 is TGTGCCAGCAGTGACTCTAGGCGGGTGGGCCCCGACGAGCAGTACTTC. Its protein is CASSDSRRVGPDEQYF.

CDR3 in amino acids: CASSTPTDPGDTIYF. CDR3 sequence (DNA): TGTGCCAGCTCAACGCCGACAGACCCCGGAGACACCATATATTTT. This sequence joins TRBV18 and TRBJ1-3; D is possibly TRBD1 (5 bases). Germline CDR1 and CDR2: KGHSH and LQKENI. The CDR3 has 15 amino acids. V lost 5 bases to trimming and J lost 8 bases, with 19 bases between them.

The rearrangement links TRBV7-8 to TRBJ2-7; D ambiguous. CDR3 length: 13 amino acids. The ends were cut back, 0 bases at V and 3 bases at J, with 6 bases in the middle. Looked up from germline, CDR1 is SGHVS and CDR2 is FQNEAQ. The CDR3 is CASSLATRYEQYF. CDR3 bases: TGTGCCAGCAGCTTAGCGACCCGCTACGAGCAGTACTTC.

The chain employs TRBV10-3 and TRBJ1-5; 9 bases align to TRBD1. The CDR3 is 21 amino acids. After removal of 5 bases from V and 0 bases from J, the junction contained 20 bases not matched to a gene. The germline V gene has CDR1 ENHRY and CDR2 SYGVKD. The CDR3 DNA reads TGTGCCATCAGTACCAAGAAACAGGGGGCTGGGGAGTTTCATAGCAATCAGCCCCAGCATTTT. Translated: CAISTKKQGAGEFHSNQPQHF.

The chain carries TRBV20-1 and TRBJ1-2, with D maybe TRBD1 (5 bases). V was cut by 5 bases and J by 7 bases, with 17 bases left in between. The CDR3 covers 13 residues. CDR1 and CDR2 from the germline V gene are DFQATT and SNEGSKA (reference sequence). The CDR3 sequence: CSASGGVWAGYTF. CDR3 nucleotides: TGCAGTGCTTCGGGGGGGGTATGGGCTGGCTACACCTTC.

The gene calls are TRBV5-1 and TRBJ2-1, with 8 positions matching TRBD2. The J segment lost 5 bases and the V segment lost 9 bases, leaving 10 bases of the junction unmatched. Germline CDR1 and CDR2: SGHRS and YFSETQ. The CDR3 has 14 residues. The CDR3 DNA is TGCGCCACGGGAGGGGGGGCAATTGACAATGAGCAGTTCTTC. The encoded protein is CATGGGAIDNEQFF.

The chain couples TRBV2 to TRBJ2-3; D call uncertain. CDR1 is SNHLY and CDR2 is FYNNEI in the germline V gene. This CDR3 has 14 amino acids. Between the trimmed V and J ends, which lost 6 bases and 2 bases, there was a span of 12 bases. Written as DNA, the CDR3 is TGTGCCAGCAGCCGGGCCAGTCCCACAGATACGCAGTATTTT. Its protein is CASSRASPTDTQYF.

With respect to this clonotype: This may be a read error: a much more frequent sequence differs by one nucleotide. The rearrangement uses TRBV7-9 and TRBJ2-4, with a possible D match to TRBD2 (5 bases). Trimming pared 5 bases from V and 13 bases from J, leaving 24 bases between. CDR1 is SEHNR and CDR2 is FQNEAQ in the germline V gene (reference sequence). The CDR3 extends over 15 amino acids. In nucleotides, the CDR3 is TGTGCCAGCAGCCCCCCCGGCGGGTTCTACAATGAGCAGTACTTC. Protein: CASSPPGGFYNEQYF.

This clonotype appeared a few times. The rearrangement joins TRBV10-3 to TRBJ2-6; TRBD1 agrees at 7 bases. The CDR3 totals 16 residues. Germline trimming cut 5 bases from V and 0 bases from J; bases unmatched to any gene: 4. The V gene's germline CDR1 is ENHRY and CDR2 SYGVKD. Written as DNA, the CDR3 is TGTGCCATCAGTTCGGGACAGCACTCTGGGGCCAACGTCCTGACTTTC. This gives the protein CAISSGQHSGANVLTF.

The chain has TRBV5-1 and TRBJ2-5, with 10 nucleotides matching TRBD2. The CDR3 is 20 amino acids. V was clipped by 1 base and J by 4 bases; unmatched bases: 19. CDR1 SGHRS and CDR2 YFSETQ come from the germline V gene. Written as DNA, the CDR3 is TGCGCCAGCAGCTTGAGGGGACCTAGCGGGGGCCCTGTTGAGGGAGAGACCCAGTACTTC. As protein: CASSLRGPSGGPVEGETQYF.

This clonotype was seen at least ten times. The rearrangement uses TRBV20-1 and TRBJ2-5; D uncertain. Germline V lookup: CDR1 DFQATT, CDR2 SNEGSKA (reference sequence). The CDR3 spans 15 residues. V gave up 0 bases and J gave up 2 bases, with 13 bases separating them. CDR3 DNA: TGCAGTGCTAGAGAATACGCGGCAGGACAAGAGACCCAGTACTTC. Protein: CSAREYAAGQETQYF.

The chain combines TRBV7-2 with TRBJ2-5, with 10 bases lining up with TRBD2. CDR3 size: 15 residues. CDR1 is SGHTA and CDR2 is FQGNSA in the germline V gene. Trimming cost V 5 bases and J 5 bases; bases outside gene matches: 8. Here the CDR3 DNA reads TGTGCCAGCAGCCCCAGCGGGACTAGCGTTGAGACCCAGTACTTC. Protein product: CASSPSGTSVETQYF.

This clonotype was observed a few times. V usage is TRBV20-1 and J usage is TRBJ1-5, with no clear D. V was trimmed by 5 bases and J by 6 bases, leaving 14 bases between them. This CDR3 spans 13 amino acids. CDR1 is DFQATT, CDR2 SNEGSKA, per germline (reference sequence). The CDR3 DNA sequence: TGCAGTGCTCAGCCGAGGGTTGGTCAGCCCCAGCATTTT. Encoded protein: CSAQPRVGQPQHF.

This clonotype was observed a few times. The rearrangement uses TRBV12-3 or TRBV12-4 and TRBJ1-1; 7 bases are a match to TRBD1. This CDR3 comprises 14 residues. With V trimmed by 3 bases and J by 4 bases, 5 bases remained unmatched. The CDR3, as DNA: TGTGCCAGCAGTTTCCAGGGGGGGACCACTGAAGCTTTCTTT. Its translation is CASSFQGGTTEAFF.

This clonotype appeared many times. V gene TRBV7-2 combines with J gene TRBJ2-1; possible D gene TRBD2, 5 bases. V was cut by 1 base and J by 12 bases, with 10 bases left in between. Germline V gene data show CDR1 as SGHTA and CDR2 as FQGNSA. The CDR3 covers 12 residues. The CDR3 DNA is TGTGCCAGCAGCTTAGTATCGGCGGGGCAGTTCTTC. As protein: CASSLVSAGQFF.

CDR3 bases: TGTGCCAGCAGCGTAGGTTCCCGGGGGGACAATGAGCAGTACTTC. Encoded protein: CASSVGSRGDNEQYF. The V call is TRBV9, the J call TRBJ2-5; D is perhaps TRBD2 (7 bases). The CDR3 covers 15 residues. V shed 0 bases and J shed 11 bases, with 20 bases lying between them. CDR1 and CDR2 from the germline V gene are SGDLS and YYNGEE.

This clonotype has ten or more counts. V gene TRBV5-1 combines with J gene TRBJ2-5; 10 bases are shared with TRBD2. This CDR3 is 16 amino acids long. Germline assignment: CDR1 SGHRS and CDR2 YFSETQ. The ends lost 4 bases at V and 1 base at J; junction bases unmatched: 7. The CDR3 sequence: CASSLGSGGSQETQYF. Written as DNA, the CDR3 is TGCGCCAGCAGCCTAGGTAGCGGGGGGTCCCAAGAGACCCAGTACTTC.

The rearrangement links TRBV7-3 to TRBJ2-7, with 9 bases fitting TRBD1. CDR3 length: 14 amino acids. Looked up from germline, CDR1 is SGHTA and CDR2 is FQGTGA. The trim removed 5 bases at V and 6 bases at J, leaving 8 bases unmatched. In DNA, the CDR3 is TGTGCCAGCAGCCATGGGACAGGGACGGCCGAGCAGTACTTC. It is translated as CASSHGTGTAEQYF.

V usage is TRBV9 and J usage is TRBJ1-2; D uncertain. CDR3 size: 13 residues. V was shortened by 0 bases and J by 4 bases, with 7 bases between the two germline ends. Germline CDR1 reads SGDLS; CDR2 reads YYNGEE. This CDR3 reads CASSVAQTYGYTF. The CDR3 DNA is TGTGCCAGCAGCGTAGCGCAAACCTATGGCTACACCTTC.

V and J are TRBV6-2 or TRBV6-3 and TRBJ1-1; a weak D match, TRBD1 (6 bases). The CDR3 length is 14 residues. Trimming took 0 bases from V and 8 from J, leaving 13 bases between them. CDR1 is MNHEY, CDR2 SVGEGT, per germline. This CDR3 reads CASSYSSQGIEAFF. CDR3 DNA: TGTGCCAGCAGTTACTCGTCGCAGGGGATCGAAGCTTTCTTT.

This chain links TRBV7-3 with TRBJ2-1, with D possibly matching TRBD2 (8 bases). Germline CDR1 reads SGHTA; CDR2 reads FQGTGA. This CDR3 is built from 16 residues. V lost 6 bases, J lost 7 bases, and 22 bases lay in between. Here the CDR3 reads CASSQQGRTSGNEQFF. In nucleotides, the CDR3 is TGTGCCAGCAGTCAACAGGGGCGTACTAGCGGAAATGAGCAGTTCTTC. Looking up the rest from reference TRBV7-3 and TRBJ2-1 gives the full variable domain: GAGVSQTPSNKVTEKGKYVELRCDPISGHTALYWYRQSLGQGPEFLIYFQGTGAADDSGLPNDRFFAVRPEGSVSTLKIQRTERGDSAVYLCASSQQGRTSGNEQFFGPGTRLTVL.

This clonotype was detected only a few times. The V call is TRBV7-2, the J call TRBJ1-1; D is uncertain. The CDR3 covers 14 residues. The germline V and J ends were trimmed by 3 bases and 1 base, with 9 bases remaining between them. The germline V gene encodes CDR1 SGHTA and CDR2 FQGNSA. CDR3 in DNA: TGTGCCAGCAGCTTCCGACAAGCGAACACTGAAGCTTTCTTT. Its protein is CASSFRQANTEAFF.

The V and J genes are TRBV24-1 and TRBJ1-4, with D possibly matching TRBD1 (5 bases). The ends were cut back, 12 bases at V and 10 bases at J, with 20 bases in the middle. CDR3 length: 13 residues. Germline loops: CDR1 KGHDR, CDR2 SFDVKD. Written as DNA, the CDR3 is TGTGCCTGCCACATCCCCGGCGGGGGAAAACTGTTTTTT. It translates to CACHIPGGGKLFF.

This clonotype came up a few times. V usage is TRBV20-1 and J usage is TRBJ2-5; no reliable D call. Germline CDR1 DFQATT, CDR2 SNEGSKA (reference sequence). V dropped 3 bases and J dropped 5 bases, with 16 bases sitting between them. The CDR3 has 14 residues. The DNA of the CDR3 is TGCAGTGCTAGTCTTGGTGTAATAAGGGAGACCCAGTACTTC. This translates into CSASLGVIRETQYF.

A few counts support this clonotype. The junction departs from germline at one end; a sequencing error may be responsible. The V gene is TRBV10-3, the J gene TRBJ2-7; D ambiguous. Germline-derived CDR1 and CDR2 are ENHRY and SYGVKD. The CDR3 is 14 amino acids. CDR3 sequence: CAISESEASYKQYF. The CDR3 DNA sequence: TGTGCCATCAGTGAGTCTGAAGCCAGCTACAAGCAGTACTTC.

This chain links TRBV15 with TRBJ2-3; a weak D match, TRBD1 (5 bases). V dropped 3 bases and J dropped 2 bases, with 9 bases sitting between them. Germline CDR1 and CDR2: LNHNV and YYDKDF (reference sequence). The CDR3 has 14 amino acids. The DNA of the CDR3 is TGTGCCACCAGCAGTGAACAGGACACAGATACGCAGTATTTT. Translated, it gives CATSSEQDTDTQYF.

Concerning this clonotype itself: This may come from a read error, since a much larger clone is one base off. The chain joins TRBV10-3 to TRBJ2-4; D call uncertain. The CDR3 runs to 13 residues. Deletions cut 4 bases from V and 13 bases from J, with 17 bases between. The V gene's germline CDR1 is ENHRY and CDR2 SYGVKD. The CDR3 is CAISVSNYNEQYF. The DNA for the CDR3 is TGTGCCATCAGTGTGTCGAACTACAATGAGCAGTACTTC.

This clonotype was counted at least ten times. The rearrangement uses TRBV4-3 and TRBJ2-7; D perhaps matches TRBD1 (5 bases). Deletions cut 1 base from V and 4 bases from J, with 11 bases between. Germline CDR1 LGHNA, CDR2 YSLEER. The CDR3 spans 14 residues. CDR3: CASSQGPQGYEQYF. CDR3 bases: TGCGCCAGCAGCCAAGGACCCCAGGGATACGAGCAGTACTTC.

This clonotype was counted at least ten times. J is TRBJ2-1 and V is TRBV7-6; TRBD2 matches at 10 bases. V shed 4 bases and J 4 bases; nucleotides not matched to a gene: 7. The CDR3 loop spans 16 amino acids. Germline loops: CDR1 SGHVS, CDR2 FNYEAQ. The CDR3 loop is CASSSRLAGAYNEQFF. Written as DNA, the CDR3 is TGTGCCAGCAGCTCCCGCCTAGCGGGAGCATACAATGAGCAGTTCTTC.

The sample holds many counts of this clonotype. V usage is TRBV5-1 and J usage is TRBJ2-6; D unresolved. The length of the CDR3 is 14 residues. The V gene's germline CDR1 is SGHRS and CDR2 YFSETQ. V was clipped by 0 bases and J by 2 bases, with 3 bases between them. The CDR3 reads CASSLVPGANVLTF. CDR3 nucleotides: TGCGCCAGCAGCTTGGTCCCTGGGGCCAACGTCCTGACTTTC.